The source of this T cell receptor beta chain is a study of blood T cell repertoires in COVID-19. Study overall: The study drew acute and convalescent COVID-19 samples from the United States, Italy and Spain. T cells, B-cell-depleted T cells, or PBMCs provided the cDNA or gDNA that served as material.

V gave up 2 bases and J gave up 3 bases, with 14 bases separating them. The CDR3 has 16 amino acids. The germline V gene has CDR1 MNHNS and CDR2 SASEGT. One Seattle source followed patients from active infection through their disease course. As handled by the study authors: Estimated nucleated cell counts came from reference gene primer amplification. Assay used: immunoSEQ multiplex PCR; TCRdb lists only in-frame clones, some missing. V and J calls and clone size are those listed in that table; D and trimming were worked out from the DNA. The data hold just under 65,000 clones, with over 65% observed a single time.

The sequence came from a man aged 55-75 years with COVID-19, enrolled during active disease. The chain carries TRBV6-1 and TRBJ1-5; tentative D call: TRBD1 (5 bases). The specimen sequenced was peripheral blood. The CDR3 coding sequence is TGTGCCAGCAGTGAAACGAGACAGCCTTACAATCAGCCCCAGCATTTT. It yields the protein CASSETRQPYNQPQHF.